This is a list of T cell receptor beta chains from one sample in a study of molecular identifiers for immune sequencing clone quantification. TCRdb processed the PCR reads anew with MiXCR; each CDR3 protein has one entry. The sample lists approximately 590,000 distinct CDR3 sequences, approximately 24% occurring once. Sequencing was performed on naive CD8+ T cells from blood, with Jurkat cell RNA spiked in. Receptors originate from a human donor in good health. Some libraries in this study had Jurkat cell RNA spiked in. The CDR3 runs from the conserved cysteine through the conserved F or W. The order of the fields is D gene, J gene, V gene, clone size, CDR3 DNA, CDR3 protein. D genes are given only for firm matches. Not every row has a clone size; where given, it reads once, few, many or a size class.

>TRBD2|TRBJ2-3|TRBV4-3|many
TGCGCCAGCAGCCAAGATTTGGCGGGGGGCCGGGCAGATACGCAGTATTTT
CASSQDLAGGRADTQYF
>NA|TRBJ2-2|TRBV4-2|NA
TGTGCCAGCAGCCAGGGTAGTAAGAACACCGGGGAGCTGTTTTTT
CASSQGSKNTGELFF
>NA|TRBJ2-7|TRBV7-2|NA
TGTGCCAGCAGCGACGACAGGTTCTACGAGCAGTACTTC
CASSDDRFYEQYF
>TRBD2|TRBJ2-7|TRBV2|NA
TGTGCCAGCAGCGAACGACAGGGGCCGGGACTAGCGGGAATCGAGCAGTACTTC
CASSERQGPGLAGIEQYF
>NA|TRBJ1-1|TRBV7-2|few
TGTGCCAGCAGCTTAGGGCCCTACACTGAAGCTTTCTTT
CASSLGPYTEAFF
>TRBD1|TRBJ1-4|TRBV29-1|many
TGCAGCGTTGATTCTAAACGTGGGACAGGAACAACTAATGAAAAACTGTTTTTT
CSVDSKRGTGTTNEKLFF
>NA|TRBJ2-2|TRBV12-3/TRBV12-4|NA
TGTGCCACCCTCGGGCAGGCTATCGGGGAGCTGTTTTTT
CATLGQAIGELFF
>NA|TRBJ2-1|TRBV7-9|many
TGTGCCAGCAGCTTCGCCCTAGGGGGACCCTACAATGAGCAGTTCTTC
CASSFALGGPYNEQFF
>TRBD2|TRBJ2-1|TRBV5-1|many
TGCGCCAGCAGCTTCCGACTAGCGGGGTACAATGAGCAGTTCTTC
CASSFRLAGYNEQFF
>TRBD2|TRBJ2-1|TRBV29-1|few
TGCAGCGTTGATCCCCCTCATCCGGGAGCGGGAGGATACAATGAGCAGTTCTTC
CSVDPPHPGAGGYNEQFF
>NA|TRBJ2-3|TRBV6-2/TRBV6-3|many
TGTGCCAGCAGTTACTCCGTTAGCGGAGATCCTACAGATACGCAGTATTTT
CASSYSVSGDPTDTQYF
>NA|TRBJ1-4|TRBV6-2/TRBV6-3|NA
TGTGCCAGCAGTTACTTTTTCGCCGCAACTAATGAAAAACTGTTTTTT
CASSYFFAATNEKLFF
>NA|TRBJ2-1|TRBV12-3/TRBV12-4|many
TGTGCCAGCGGAGGCAAGCAGTTCTTC
CASGGKQFF
>NA|TRBJ2-3|TRBV7-9|NA
TGTGCCAGCAGCCTAAGCACAGGGTTCGGGTATATTAGCACAGATACGCAGTATTTT
CASSLSTGFGYISTDTQYF
>TRBD1|TRBJ2-7|TRBV6-2/TRBV6-3|NA
TGTGCCAGCAGTTACGGGACAGGGGTCCGGGACGAGCAGTACTTC
CASSYGTGVRDEQYF
>NA|TRBJ2-7|TRBV30|few
TGTGCCTGGAGTGTTCCCGGGGGCGGTATCTACGAGCGGTACTTC
CAWSVPGGGIYERYF
>NA|TRBJ2-2|TRBV6-6|many
TGTGCCAGCAGTTACCCAGCTTACACCGGGGAGCTGTTTTTT
CASSYPAYTGELFF
>TRBD1|TRBJ2-5|TRBV29-1|many
TGCAGCGTTACGGCAGGGGGCGTGTTTGAGACCCAGTACTTC
CSVTAGGVFETQYF
>TRBD2|TRBJ2-5|TRBV2|many
TGTGCCAGCAGGGAAATAGCGGGGGTAAAAGAGACCCAGTACTTC
CASREIAGVKETQYF
>NA|TRBJ2-5|TRBV14|many
TGTGCCAGCAGCCAGGACAGTGGGACCCAGTACTTC
CASSQDSGTQYF
>NA|TRBJ2-7|TRBV6-2/TRBV6-3|NA
TGTGCCAGCAGTTTCGAGGGCCCCAGCTACGAGCAGTACTTC
CASSFEGPSYEQYF
>NA|TRBJ2-2|TRBV7-9|many
TGTGCCAGCAGCTTAGGATTCGGTCTGAACACCGGGGAGCTGTTTTTT
CASSLGFGLNTGELFF
>TRBD2|TRBJ2-2|TRBV3-1|NA
TGTGCCAGCAGCCAGACTAGCGGGGGATTCGCGAACACCGGGGAGCTGTTTTTT
CASSQTSGGFANTGELFF
>TRBD2|TRBJ2-7|TRBV20-1|NA
TGCAGTGCTAGAGCCTTCGACGGAGGCGGGAGCTCCTACGAGCAGTACTTC
CSARAFDGGGSSYEQYF